This TCR beta chain comes out of a study of post-analysis software for immune sequencing data. Study conclusions and caveats: Patients carried roughly 5 TRBV segments more frequently than controls did, and TRBV5-6, TRBV5-1 and TRBV20-1 were among them.

V dropped 5 bases and J dropped 1 base, with 18 bases sitting between them. The CDR3 extends over 16 amino acids. Germline values: CDR1 DFQATT, CDR2 SNEGSKA (reference sequence). Concerning this clonotype itself: Its antigen is not known.

Libraries were made from TCR beta cDNA, and they carried unique molecular identifiers. TCRdb re-derived calls from the PCR reads in MiXCR, one entry per CDR3 protein. The sample includes some 690,000 distinct CDR3 sequences, less than 35% seen only once; the top ten take 0.56%. Sequenced input: blood. V is TRBV20-1 and J is TRBJ1-5; D ambiguous. This TCR was recovered from a girl aged 10 to 17 with multiple sclerosis. CDR3 sequence: CSARPGPSVSNQPQHF. The CDR3 DNA is TGCAGTGCTCGCCCCGGACCCTCGGTGAGCAATCAGCCCCAGCATTTT.